This is a list of T cell receptor beta chains from one sample in a study of pediatric ulcerative colitis. The table came from immunoSEQ multiplex PCR; TCRdb's copy has only in-frame clones and leaves some out. The table includes tens of thousands of clones, less than 80% detected once. The source material was gut tissue. The receptors here all came from a boy younger than 18 with moderate ulcerative colitis. CDR3s include the opening cysteine and the closing phenylalanine or tryptophan. D genes are given only for firm matches. The size of a clone is reported for some rows only, either as once, few or many, or as a class for expanded clones.

len: 17; abundance: -; d_gene: -; j_gene: TRBJ2-2; v_gene: TRBV7-8; CDR3nt: TGTGCCAGCAGCTTACAACGAGCCCCCCTTTCTGCCGGGGAGCTGTTTTTT; CDR3aa: CASSLQRAPLSAGELFF
len: 13; abundance: -; d_gene: -; j_gene: TRBJ2-4; v_gene: TRBV7-2; CDR3nt: TGTGCCAGCAGCTTAGTCGAGAAAAACATTCAGTACTTC; CDR3aa: CASSLVEKNIQYF
len: 15; abundance: -; d_gene: -; j_gene: TRBJ1-2; v_gene: TRBV5-5; CDR3nt: TGTGCCAGCAGCTCTCTTAAGGGGACACAATATGGCTACACCTTC; CDR3aa: CASSSLKGTQYGYTF
len: 14; abundance: -; d_gene: -; j_gene: TRBJ2-2; v_gene: TRBV5-8; CDR3nt: TGTGCCAGCAGCTTTCAGGGGTATACCGGGGAGCTGTTTTTT; CDR3aa: CASSFQGYTGELFF
len: 12; abundance: -; d_gene: -; j_gene: TRBJ2-7; v_gene: TRBV5-6; CDR3nt: TGTGCCAGCAGCTTGAACAGGGCCGAGCAGTACTTC; CDR3aa: CASSLNRAEQYF
len: 11; abundance: once; d_gene: -; j_gene: TRBJ1-2; v_gene: TRBV20-1; CDR3nt: TGCAGTGCTAGGCAGGCTCGGGGCTACACCTTC; CDR3aa: CSARQARGYTF
len: 16; abundance: -; d_gene: -; j_gene: TRBJ1-1; v_gene: TRBV30; CDR3nt: TGTGCCTGGGTCACCTCCCGGGAAACCGGGGACACTGAAGCTTTCTTT; CDR3aa: CAWVTSRETGDTEAFF
len: 14; abundance: -; d_gene: -; j_gene: TRBJ2-2; v_gene: TRBV11-2; CDR3nt: TGTGCCAGCAGCTTAGGAAGTGACACCGGGGAGCTGTTTTTT; CDR3aa: CASSLGSDTGELFF
len: 14; abundance: few; d_gene: -; j_gene: TRBJ2-2; v_gene: TRBV10-3; CDR3nt: TGTGCCATCAGTGAGGACCCTCGTACCGGGGAGCTGTTTTTT; CDR3aa: CAISEDPRTGELFF
len: 17; abundance: -; d_gene: -; j_gene: TRBJ1-1; v_gene: TRBV7-2; CDR3nt: TGTGCCAGCAGCTTAGCCCAGCTTTATCCCGGGGGGACTGAAGCTTTCTTT; CDR3aa: CASSLAQLYPGGTEAFF
len: 15; abundance: -; d_gene: -; j_gene: TRBJ2-7; v_gene: TRBV5-6; CDR3nt: TGTGCCAGCAGCTTGTTGCAGGCGGCTAACTACGAGCAGTACTTC; CDR3aa: CASSLLQAANYEQYF
len: 15; abundance: once; d_gene: -; j_gene: TRBJ1-2; v_gene: TRBV29-1; CDR3nt: TGCAGCGTTGGTGGGTGGCCCGGGACTAACTATGGCTACACCTTC; CDR3aa: CSVGGWPGTNYGYTF
len: 15; abundance: once; d_gene: -; j_gene: TRBJ2-4; v_gene: TRBV4-1; CDR3nt: TGCGCCAGCAGCTCGACCCAGGGAGCGGAGAACATTCAGTACTTC; CDR3aa: CASSSTQGAENIQYF
len: 16; abundance: -; d_gene: -; j_gene: TRBJ2-1; v_gene: TRBV4-2; CDR3nt: TGTGCCAGCAGCCCCACCGGGCGGGATCTCTACAATGAGCAGTTCTTC; CDR3aa: CASSPTGRDLYNEQFF
len: 15; abundance: -; d_gene: -; j_gene: TRBJ2-1; v_gene: TRBV4-3; CDR3nt: TGCGCCAGCAGCTCAAGGGCTGAATCCTACAATGAGCAGTTCTTC; CDR3aa: CASSSRAESYNEQFF
len: 19; abundance: -; d_gene: -; j_gene: TRBJ2-7; v_gene: TRBV21-1; CDR3nt: TGTGCCAGCAGCTCCCAAACTAGCGGGAGGGTCGGGTCCTCCTACGAGCAGTACTTC; CDR3aa: CASSSQTSGRVGSSYEQYF
len: 14; abundance: -; d_gene: -; j_gene: TRBJ1-6; v_gene: TRBV7-9; CDR3nt: TGTGCCAGCAGGCGGGCCGCTCCCAATTCACCCCTCCACTTT; CDR3aa: CASRRAAPNSPLHF
len: 17; abundance: -; d_gene: TRBD1; j_gene: TRBJ1-5; v_gene: TRBV6-1; CDR3nt: TGTGCCAGCAGTGGGGGACAGGGGTTTTCTTACAATCAGCCCCAGCATTTT; CDR3aa: CASSGGQGFSYNQPQHF
len: 17; abundance: -; d_gene: TRBD1; j_gene: TRBJ2-7; v_gene: TRBV5-1; CDR3nt: TGCGCCAGCAGGTACACCGGGACAGGCTTTGGAGTCTACGAGCAGTACTTC; CDR3aa: CASRYTGTGFGVYEQYF
len: 16; abundance: few; d_gene: TRBD1; j_gene: TRBJ1-3; v_gene: TRBV9; CDR3nt: TGTGCCAGCAGCCTGCTCACAGGGGGCGAGGAAAACACCATATATTTT; CDR3aa: CASSLLTGGEENTIYF
len: 15; abundance: -; d_gene: -; j_gene: TRBJ2-1; v_gene: TRBV18; CDR3nt: TGTGCCAGCTCACCCGGACAACTCACCTGGGATGAGCAGTTCTTC; CDR3aa: CASSPGQLTWDEQFF
len: 14; abundance: once; d_gene: -; j_gene: TRBJ1-3; v_gene: TRBV14; CDR3nt: TGTGCCAGCAGCCAAGTGGGCAGGGTGGACACCATATATTTT; CDR3aa: CASSQVGRVDTIYF
len: 14; abundance: once; d_gene: -; j_gene: TRBJ1-3; v_gene: TRBV19; CDR3nt: TGTGCCAGTTCTGACAGACCCTCTGGAAACACCATATATTTT; CDR3aa: CASSDRPSGNTIYF
len: 12; abundance: few; d_gene: -; j_gene: TRBJ2-1; v_gene: TRBV5-4; CDR3nt: TGTGCCAGCGGGCGGGTTTCGAATGAGCAGTTCTTC; CDR3aa: CASGRVSNEQFF
len: 14; abundance: -; d_gene: -; j_gene: TRBJ2-1; v_gene: TRBV5-1; CDR3nt: TGCGCCAGCAGCTCGTCCACCACTAGATATGAGCAGTTCTTC; CDR3aa: CASSSSTTRYEQFF
len: 19; abundance: -; d_gene: -; j_gene: TRBJ1-6; v_gene: TRBV4-3; CDR3nt: TGCGCCAGCAGCCAAGATAGTCCAAGGGCAGGATTTTATAATTCACCCCTCCACTTT; CDR3aa: CASSQDSPRAGFYNSPLHF
len: 12; abundance: -; d_gene: -; j_gene: TRBJ1-4; v_gene: TRBV6-6; CDR3nt: TGTGCCAGCAGGACACAGGCTGAAAAACTGTTTTTT; CDR3aa: CASRTQAEKLFF
len: 15; abundance: -; d_gene: TRBD1; j_gene: TRBJ2-7; v_gene: TRBV5-1; CDR3nt: TGCGCCAGCAGCACAACCGGGACAGGGACCTACGAGCAGTACTTC; CDR3aa: CASSTTGTGTYEQYF
len: 15; abundance: -; d_gene: TRBD1; j_gene: TRBJ1-1; v_gene: TRBV10-1; CDR3nt: TGCGCCAGCAGTCGAGGCCGGGACAGGGTAACTGAAGCTTTCTTT; CDR3aa: CASSRGRDRVTEAFF
len: 12; abundance: -; d_gene: -; j_gene: TRBJ1-2; v_gene: TRBV7-2; CDR3nt: TGTGCCAGCAGCGAGATTAACTATGGCTACACCTTC; CDR3aa: CASSEINYGYTF
len: 15; abundance: -; d_gene: TRBD2; j_gene: TRBJ2-5; v_gene: TRBV28; CDR3nt: TGTGCCAGCAGTCTATTAGCGGGAGGGCCCGGGTCCCAGTACTTC; CDR3aa: CASSLLAGGPGSQYF
len: 13; abundance: -; d_gene: -; j_gene: TRBJ1-2; v_gene: TRBV5-6; CDR3nt: TGTGCCAGCAGCTCCCGGCGAATAGGAGGCTACACCTTC; CDR3aa: CASSSRRIGGYTF
len: 17; abundance: -; d_gene: -; j_gene: TRBJ1-4; v_gene: TRBV7-9; CDR3nt: TGTGCCAGCAGCCAAGGACGCTTCCCCTCTGCTAATGAAAAACTGTTTTTT; CDR3aa: CASSQGRFPSANEKLFF
len: 13; abundance: once; d_gene: TRBD1; j_gene: TRBJ2-7; v_gene: TRBV6-1; CDR3nt: TGTGCCAGCAGGGACAGGGTCTTTTACGAGCAGTACTTC; CDR3aa: CASRDRVFYEQYF
len: 13; abundance: -; d_gene: -; j_gene: TRBJ1-1; v_gene: TRBV6-1; CDR3nt: TGTGCCAGCAGTGCCGGGGGACGCGGGGGAGCTTTCTTT; CDR3aa: CASSAGGRGGAFF
len: 17; abundance: -; d_gene: TRBD1; j_gene: TRBJ1-1; v_gene: TRBV30; CDR3nt: TGTGCCTGGAGTGTAGTTGTTGGGGGACAGGGAAGAACTGAAGCTTTCTTT; CDR3aa: CAWSVVVGGQGRTEAFF
len: 11; abundance: once; d_gene: -; j_gene: TRBJ2-1; v_gene: TRBV7-8; CDR3nt: TGTGCCAGCAGCTTGATGGATGAGCAGTTCTTC; CDR3aa: CASSLMDEQFF